This is a list of T cell receptor beta chains from one sample in a study of blood T cell repertoires in COVID-19. Profiled with immunoSEQ multiplex PCR; TCRdb holds only in-frame clones, not every one. The profile shows about 120,000 clones, 80% to 90% of them singletons. The source material was peripheral blood. The receptors were sampled from a man between 65 and 80 years old with active or convalescent COVID-19. Both conserved end residues are part of each CDR3. D genes are given only for firm matches. Some rows have no size entry. The others give once, few or many, or a class for an expanded clone.

d_gene	j_gene	abundance	v_gene	CDR3nt	CDR3aa
TRBD1	TRBJ1-2	-	TRBV23-1	TGCGCCAGCAGTCAATTCGAAGACAGGGTTTATGGCTACACCTTC	CASSQFEDRVYGYTF
-	TRBJ2-6	few	TRBV27	TGTGCCAGCAGTCCATACTACTCCTCTGGGGCCAACGTCCTGACTTTC	CASSPYYSSGANVLTF
-	TRBJ2-1	-	TRBV18	TGTGCCAGCTCTCTAAGCCGACTAGAGGGGAGCTCCTACAATGAGCAGTTCTTC	CASSLSRLEGSSYNEQFF
TRBD1	TRBJ2-3	-	TRBV5-1	TGCGCCAGCAGCCCCAGGAGACAGGGGACCACAGATACGCAGTATTTT	CASSPRRQGTTDTQYF
-	TRBJ1-2	few	TRBV5-4	TGTGCCAGCAGTCATAGCCAGGGGCTGGGTTATGGCTACACCTTC	CASSHSQGLGYGYTF
TRBD1	TRBJ1-3	-	TRBV29-1	TGCAGCGTTGGGTTCGGGACAGGGGGATCTGGAAACACCATATATTTT	CSVGFGTGGSGNTIYF
TRBD1	TRBJ2-5	-	TRBV28	TGTGCCAGCAGTTTGATGACGGGGACAGAAGAGACCCAGTACTTC	CASSLMTGTEETQYF
-	TRBJ2-7	-	TRBV28	TGTGCCAGCAGTTTAACCGGACAGACCCACGAGCAGTACTTC	CASSLTGQTHEQYF
-	TRBJ2-7	-	TRBV18	TGTGCCAGCTCACCCCTGCTCGGGGGGCTTTCCTACGAGCAGTACTTC	CASSPLLGGLSYEQYF
-	TRBJ2-3	-	TRBV10-1	TGCGCCAGCAGTGGGAGGTTACGGGAGAATGGGAGAGATACGCAGTATTTT	CASSGRLRENGRDTQYF
TRBD1	TRBJ1-2	few	TRBV14	TGTGCCAGCAGCCTGGGACAGAAGGATGGCTACACCTTC	CASSLGQKDGYTF
TRBD1	TRBJ1-1	-	TRBV19	TGTGCCAGTAGTACCTTGGGAAGGGACAGGGTGAACACTGAAGCTTTCTTT	CASSTLGRDRVNTEAFF
-	TRBJ1-2	once	TRBV3-1/TRBV3-2	TGTGCCAGCAGCCAAGGAGCGAGAGGTGGCTACACCTTC	CASSQGARGGYTF
TRBD2	TRBJ2-2	-	TRBV18	TGTGCCAGCTCACCCCTACACAGACTAGCGGGAAACACCGGGGAGCTGTTTTTT	CASSPLHRLAGNTGELFF
TRBD2	TRBJ2-7	-	TRBV7-8	TGTGCCAGCAGCTTAGGGACTAGCGGGAGGGTCTCCTCCTACGAGCAGTACTTC	CASSLGTSGRVSSYEQYF
TRBD2	TRBJ2-1	few	TRBV28	TGTGCCAGCAGATTGGACGGGAGGGCCAGGTACAATGAGCAGTTCTTC	CASRLDGRARYNEQFF
-	TRBJ1-4	once	TRBV7-9	TGTGCCAGCAGCTTAGCGCCAGGGACTAATGAAAAACTGTTTTTT	CASSLAPGTNEKLFF
TRBD1	TRBJ1-1	-	TRBV11-2	TGTGCCAGCAGCGGAGGACAGGGGGCCGTCACTGAAGCTTTCTTT	CASSGGQGAVTEAFF
-	TRBJ1-5	-	TRBV28	TGTGCCAGCAGCCTTACAGGTGGCAATCAGCCCCAGCATTTT	CASSLTGGNQPQHF
-	TRBJ2-1	-	TRBV11-3	TGTGCCAGCAGCTTAGCAGGACTCTCCTACAATGAGCAGTTCTTC	CASSLAGLSYNEQFF
-	TRBJ2-1	-	TRBV7-3	TGTGCCAGCAGCCCGGACTACCTGATAAACAATGAGCAGTTCTTC	CASSPDYLINNEQFF
TRBD2	TRBJ2-7	-	TRBV10-1	TGCGCCAGCAGTGAGAGCGGGAGAGGGGCTTACGAGCAGTACTTC	CASSESGRGAYEQYF
-	TRBJ1-1	-	TRBV7-9	TGTGCCAGCATCGGGAGGGGGGTGAACACTGAAGCTTTCTTT	CASIGRGVNTEAFF
TRBD2	TRBJ2-7	-	TRBV27	TGTGCCAGCAGGCCCTTCGGGGCTAGCGGGATCGACGAGCAGTACTTC	CASRPFGASGIDEQYF
-	TRBJ2-3	once	TRBV10-3	TGTGCCATCAGGGGACTCGCGGCAGATACGCAGTATTTT	CAIRGLAADTQYF
-	TRBJ2-7	-	TRBV7-8	TGTGCCAGCAGCCCCGGTCGGGGGGCGCCCTACGAGCAGTACTTC	CASSPGRGAPYEQYF
TRBD1	TRBJ2-7	-	TRBV7-9	TGTGCCAGCAGCCTAACGACAGGGTCCCACGAGCAGTACTTC	CASSLTTGSHEQYF
TRBD1	TRBJ2-2	-	TRBV10-2	TGCGCCAGCGGGTTCCGCGACAGGGACCCCGGGGAGCTGTTTTTT	CASGFRDRDPGELFF
TRBD1	TRBJ1-1	-	TRBV3-1/TRBV3-2	TGTGCCAGCAGCTACACAGGGGATACTGAAGCTTTCTTT	CASSYTGDTEAFF
-	TRBJ1-6	-	TRBV6-5	TGTGCCAGTAGGGGCCTGGATAATTCACCCCTCCACTTT	CASRGLDNSPLHF
TRBD2	TRBJ2-3	-	TRBV11-2	TGTGCCAGCAGCTTGGGTAGCGGGAGGAGCACAGATACGCAGTATTTT	CASSLGSGRSTDTQYF
TRBD2	TRBJ2-7	-	TRBV5-4	TGTGCCAGCAGCCCCGGGACTAGCGGGAGGGCCCCCCCCTACGAGCAGTACTTC	CASSPGTSGRAPPYEQYF
-	TRBJ2-7	-	TRBV5-1	TGCGCCAGCAGCTCGGGACTTACCTACGAGCAGTACTTC	CASSSGLTYEQYF
-	TRBJ2-1	-	TRBV5-1	TGCGCCAGCAGCTGGGACGTGCGGGGCTCCTACAATGAGCAGTTCTTC	CASSWDVRGSYNEQFF
TRBD1	TRBJ1-4	-	TRBV6-5	TGTGCCAGCAACTCTGGACAGGTTGCGGTCAGGAAACTGTTTTTT	CASNSGQVAVRKLFF
-	TRBJ2-5	-	TRBV7-3	TGTGCCAGCAGCTTGACAGTCCAAGAGACCCAGTACTTC	CASSLTVQETQYF
-	TRBJ2-1	-	TRBV9	TGTGCCAGCAGCCGGGGGAGCTCCTACAATGAGCAGTTCTTC	CASSRGSSYNEQFF
TRBD1	TRBJ1-6	-	TRBV27	TGTGCCAGCAGTTCTGGGATTCCCAATCTACAGGGGGCCATCTATAATTCACCCCTCCACTTT	CASSSGIPNLQGAIYNSPLHF
-	TRBJ2-5	once	TRBV24-1	TGTGCCACCAGTGAGGCCGGGACACTGGAAGGAACCCAGTACTTC	CATSEAGTLEGTQYF
-	TRBJ1-1	-	TRBV30	TGTGCCTGGACCATAACATCAAAAGCTTTCTTT	CAWTITSKAFF
-	TRBJ2-7	-	TRBV25-1	TGTGCCAGCACGGGCGGGACAGTCGAGCAGTACTTC	CASTGGTVEQYF
-	TRBJ2-2	-	TRBV3-1/TRBV3-2	TGTGCCAGCAGCCAATCCCCAGGGGCGCGGATCGGGGAGCTGTTTTTT	CASSQSPGARIGELFF
-	TRBJ1-1	-	TRBV5-1	TGCGCCAGCAGCTTTGACTTGAACACTGAAGCTTTCTTT	CASSFDLNTEAFF
TRBD1	TRBJ1-6	once	TRBV11-2	TGTGCCAGCAGCTTAGAAGGTCAGGGGGCGTTCTATAATTCACCCCTCCACTTT	CASSLEGQGAFYNSPLHF
TRBD1	TRBJ1-1	-	TRBV7-9	TGTGCCAGCGAGGGACAGGGGGCGAGGGGAGCTTTCTTT	CASEGQGARGAFF
TRBD1	TRBJ2-7	once	TRBV7-9	TGTGCCAGCAGCTTAGTAGGGCAGGGGGCCGACGAGCAGTACTTC	CASSLVGQGADEQYF
TRBD2	TRBJ2-7	-	TRBV6-6	TGTGCCAGCACTCGGACTAGCGGGCCCTCTTCCTCCTACGAGCAGTATTTC	CASTRTSGPSSSYEQYF
TRBD1	TRBJ2-7	-	TRBV28	TGTGCCAGCAGTGAGATGGGACAGGGAATCACCTACGAGCAGTACTTC	CASSEMGQGITYEQYF